The TCR beta chain described here comes from a study of T cells in Graves' hyperthyroidism and ophthalmopathy. For the study at large: The authors collected peripheral blood at initial diagnosis, before any treatment.

V shed 1 base and J shed 4 bases, with 8 bases lying between them. The germline gives CDR1 KGHSH, CDR2 LQKENI. CDR3 length: 14 residues. The hyperthyroidism patients had all been newly diagnosed, and their disease duration was under 2 months. Their ages ranged from 18 to 65 years. Uncontrolled infection, other autoimmune disease, pregnancy or lactation barred patients from enrollment. The source material, RNA transcripts, was used to amplify TCR beta CDR3 regions. TCR CDR3 underwent first-round RT-PCR with the HTBI primer set. Via MiXCR, TCRdb re-called the multiplex PCR reads, giving one row per CDR3 protein. The sample shows 300,000 or so distinct CDR3 sequences, approximately 22% of them seen only once. This clonotype was found many times.

This clonotype was obtained from a woman in her forties or fifties with Graves' hyperthyroidism. The V and J genes are TRBV18 and TRBJ2-1, with D hard to call. The sequenced sample consisted of blood. CDR3 in DNA: TGTGCCAGCTCACCACGGCGGTATTACAATGAGCAGTTCTTC. Translating it yields CASSPRRYYNEQFF.